This passage covers 21 T cell receptor beta chains from one sample sequenced in a study of T cell responses to AZD1222 COVID-19 vaccine. Here immunoSEQ multiplex PCR was the method, and the copy in TCRdb shows in-frame clones only, minus some. The table includes about 86,000 clones, roughly 88% detected once. This sample comprised peripheral blood, obtained on day 0 of MenACWY control vaccination. Receptors originate from an adult in good health.

This sequence joins TRBV11-2 and TRBJ2-3; D remains ambiguous. The CDR3 totals 14 residues. Trimming took 0 bases from V and 0 from J, leaving 4 bases between them. CDR1 is SGHAT, CDR2 FQNNGV, per germline. Here the CDR3 reads CASSLDPSTDTQYF. In DNA, the CDR3 is TGTGCCAGCAGCTTAGATCCGAGCACAGATACGCAGTATTTT.

V usage is TRBV19 and J usage is TRBJ1-5; 7 positions agree with TRBD1. The junction had 9 bases not matched to a gene; V was cut back by 5 bases and J by 5 bases. The CDR3 consists of 15 residues. The germline V gene has CDR1 LNHDA and CDR2 SQIVND (reference sequence). The CDR3 DNA sequence: TGTGCCAGTAGTCCCATTACAAGGGGGCATCAGCCCCAGCATTTT. It specifies CASSPITRGHQPQHF.

The rearrangement links TRBV7-9 to TRBJ1-6; 7 bases match TRBD1. This CDR3 spans 14 amino acids. Looked up from germline, CDR1 is SEHNR and CDR2 is FQNEAQ (reference sequence). V lost 6 bases to trimming and J lost 5 bases; unmatched junction nucleotides: 4. The CDR3 reads CASRTTGNNSPLHF. Written as DNA, the CDR3 is TGTGCCAGCAGGACGACAGGGAATAATTCACCCCTCCACTTT.

The V call is TRBV28, the J call TRBJ2-1; the D is unclear. CDR1 is MDHEN, CDR2 SYDVKM, per germline. This CDR3 has 13 residues. Trimming cost V 5 bases and J 8 bases, with 13 bases left between them. The CDR3 spells CASSRPPRDEQFF. DNA for the CDR3: TGTGCCAGCAGTCGGCCCCCTCGGGATGAGCAGTTCTTC.

The chain is built from TRBV3-1 (or the pseudogene TRBV3-2) and TRBJ1-1; D is ambiguous. Germline-derived CDR1 and CDR2 are LGHDT and YNNKEL (reference sequence). This CDR3 comprises 15 residues. With 4 bases removed from V and 4 bases from J, the gap between germline ends came to 16 bases. As DNA, the CDR3 is TGTGCCAGCAGCCCCGATGGTTCGGCAACCACTGAAGCTTTCTTT. Translation gives CASSPDGSATTEAFF.

The rearrangement joins TRBV5-1 to TRBJ1-5; 7 nucleotides match TRBD1. This CDR3 region has 16 residues. V was pared by 4 bases and J by 9 bases, with 16 bases of the junction left unmatched. The germline V gene encodes CDR1 SGHRS and CDR2 YFSETQ. CDR3 coding DNA: TGCGCCAGCAGCCCCGGGACAGAGAACCGGGCAGGGCCCCAGCATTTT. As protein: CASSPGTENRAGPQHF.

The rearrangement joins TRBV5-6 to TRBJ2-7; the D is unclear. The CDR3 loop spans 15 amino acids. Trimming left V 0 bases short and J 2 bases short, with 12 bases between. Germline CDR1 reads SGHDT; CDR2 reads YYEEEE. The chain's CDR3 is CASSLAPGTAYEQYF. In nucleotides, the CDR3 is TGTGCCAGCAGCTTGGCCCCGGGCACGGCCTACGAGCAGTACTTC.

This chain links TRBV6-5 with TRBJ2-7; TRBD1 agrees at 10 bases. Trimming took 6 bases from V and 5 from J; bases not matched to a gene: 10. CDR3 length: 15 amino acids. Germline V gene lookup returns CDR1 MNHEY and CDR2 SVGAGI. The CDR3 loop is CASRPDRGRIDEQYF. The DNA of the CDR3 is TGTGCCAGCAGGCCCGACAGGGGGCGAATTGACGAGCAGTACTTC.

The chain links TRBV13 to TRBJ2-3, with 7 bases that match TRBD1. Germline V gene data show CDR1 as PRHDT and CDR2 as FYEKMQ (reference sequence). Germline trimming cut 5 bases from V and 0 bases from J; bases unmatched to any gene: 11. The CDR3 is made up of 17 amino acids. As DNA, the CDR3 is TGTGCCAGCAGCCTCCTGACAGGGCAAGCTAGCACAGATACGCAGTATTTT. It yields the protein CASSLLTGQASTDTQYF. The whole variable domain, remainder taken from reference TRBV13 and TRBJ2-3, is AAGVIQSPRHLIKEKRETATLKCYPIPRHDTVYWYQQGPGQDPQFLISFYEKMQSDKGSIPDRFSAQQFSDYHSELNMSSLELGDSALYFCASSLLTGQASTDTQYFGPGTRLTVL.

The V gene is TRBV5-1, the J gene TRBJ1-3, with D hard to call. CDR3 size: 15 residues. V dropped 0 bases and J dropped 0 bases, with 7 bases sitting between them. Germline V gives CDR1 SGHRS, CDR2 YFSETQ. The CDR3 loop is CASSLDGNSGNTIYF. Written as DNA, the CDR3 is TGCGCCAGCAGCTTGGACGGCAACTCTGGAAACACCATATATTTT.

The genes are TRBV7-8 and TRBJ2-3, with D hard to call. In germline, CDR1 is SGHVS, CDR2 FQNEAQ. This CDR3 region has 15 residues. V lost 2 bases and J 2 bases, leaving 11 bases between the germline ends. CDR3 region: CASSLKRRDTDTQYF. The DNA of the CDR3 is TGTGCCAGCAGCTTAAAGCGAAGAGACACAGATACGCAGTATTTT. Full variable domain (missing parts from reference TRBV7-8 and TRBJ2-3): GAGVSQSPRYKVAKRGQDVALRCDPISGHVSLFWYQQALGQGPEFLTYFQNEAQLDKSGLPSDRFFAERPEGSVSTLKIQRTQQEDSAVYLCASSLKRRDTDTQYFGPGTRLTVL.

The gene calls are TRBV5-1 and TRBJ1-1; tentative D call: TRBD1 (6 bases). Trimming removed 0 bases from V and 6 bases from J, with 12 bases in between. From germline, CDR1 is SGHRS and CDR2 YFSETQ. The CDR3 runs 14 residues. CDR3: CASSLGGGEAEAFF. CDR3 sequence (DNA): TGCGCCAGCAGCTTGGGGGGGGGCGAGGCTGAAGCTTTCTTT.

The CDR3 sequence is CATSDPRTSKSPKPYTQYF. CDR3 coding DNA: TGTGCCACCAGTGACCCGCGGACTAGCAAGTCCCCCAAACCATATACGCAGTATTTT. The chain links TRBV24-1 to TRBJ2-3, with 8 bases fitting TRBD2. CDR1 is KGHDR and CDR2 is SFDVKD in the germline V gene. Trimming removed 4 bases from V and 7 bases from J; junction bases left unmatched: 21. The CDR3 is 19 amino acids.

This clone has a single count. The J gene is TRBJ1-4, the V gene TRBV6-5; the D is unclear. Germline CDR1 reads MNHEY; CDR2 reads SVGAGI. Trimming left V 8 bases short and J 2 bases short, with 12 bases between. The CDR3 runs 14 residues. The CDR3 sequence is CASGREMTNEKLFF. The CDR3 DNA reads TGTGCCAGCGGGAGGGAGATGACTAATGAAAAACTGTTTTTT.

The chain recombines TRBV6-1 with TRBJ1-6; D is ambiguous. The CDR3 runs 18 residues. Germline-derived CDR1 and CDR2 are MNHNS and SASEGT. V was shortened by 4 bases and J by 9 bases, with 25 bases between the two germline ends. The CDR3 protein is CASSALTPYGSEGSPLHF. The CDR3 region has the DNA TGTGCCAGCAGTGCCCTGACTCCTTACGGGTCCGAAGGTTCACCCCTCCACTTT.

The table lists this clone with a count of one. This chain links TRBV2 with TRBJ2-2, with D possibly being TRBD1 or TRBD2 (5 bases each). The CDR3 spans 14 residues. Trimming left V 8 bases short and J 6 bases short, with 16 bases between. The germline gives CDR1 SNHLY, CDR2 FYNNEI. Here the CDR3 DNA reads TGTGCCAGCGGGGGTCACCCCAGCGCCGGGGAGCTGTTTTTT. Protein sequence: CASGGHPSAGELFF.

The chain combines TRBV7-3 with TRBJ1-2, with 9 bases identical to TRBD1. This CDR3 comprises 15 residues. J gave up 3 bases and V 2 bases, and 4 bases lay outside the gene matches. Germline lookup yields CDR1 SGHTA and CDR2 FQGTGA. CDR3 DNA sequence: TGTGCCAGCAGCTTAGACCGACAGGGGGACTATGGCTACACCTTC. It specifies CASSLDRQGDYGYTF.

The J gene is TRBJ1-6, the V gene TRBV14, with D perhaps TRBD1 (5 bases). Trimming cost V 4 bases and J 10 bases, with 14 bases left between them. The CDR3 length is 14 residues. CDR1 and CDR2 from the germline V gene are SGHDN and FVKESK. CDR3 coding DNA: TGTGCCAGCAGCCCGACAGTGTCGGGGTCACCCCTCCACTTT. It is translated as CASSPTVSGSPLHF.

The chain links TRBV29-1 to TRBJ2-1; unclear D gene. Germline CDR1 and CDR2: SQVTM and ANQGSEA. Trimming left V 1 base short and J 9 bases short, with 10 bases between. The CDR3 is 12 residues long. The CDR3 coding sequence is TGCAGCGTTGAAGGGCTGAATTTTGAGCAGTTCTTC. It is translated as CSVEGLNFEQFF.

Within the sample, this clone is medium-sized (0.01 to 0.1%). This chain uses TRBV9 with TRBJ2-2; 7 bases map to TRBD2. The CDR3 contains 16 residues. The germline V gene has CDR1 SGDLS and CDR2 YYNGEE. The junction had 5 bases not matched to a gene; V was cut back by 2 bases and J by 1 base. The CDR3 DNA follows: TGTGCCAGCAGCGTTTCGGGGGGATGGAACACCGGGGAGCTGTTTTTT. It translates to CASSVSGGWNTGELFF. The entire variable domain, with the rest obtained from reference TRBV9 and TRBJ2-2, is as follows: DSGVTQTPKHLITATGQRVTLRCSPRSGDLSVYWYQQSLDQGLQFLIQYYNGEERAKGNILERFSAQQFPDLHSELNLSSLELGDSALYFCASSVSGGWNTGELFFGEGSRLTVL.

The chain employs TRBV7-2 and TRBJ1-2, with D possibly matching TRBD1 (5 bases). The CDR3 has 14 amino acids. The V gene's germline CDR1 is SGHTA and CDR2 FQGNSA. V lost 3 bases and J 3 bases, leaving 11 bases between the germline ends. The CDR3 coding sequence is TGTGCCAGCAGCTTTGGGCAGGGAGACTATGGCTACACCTTC. Translating gives CASSFGQGDYGYTF.